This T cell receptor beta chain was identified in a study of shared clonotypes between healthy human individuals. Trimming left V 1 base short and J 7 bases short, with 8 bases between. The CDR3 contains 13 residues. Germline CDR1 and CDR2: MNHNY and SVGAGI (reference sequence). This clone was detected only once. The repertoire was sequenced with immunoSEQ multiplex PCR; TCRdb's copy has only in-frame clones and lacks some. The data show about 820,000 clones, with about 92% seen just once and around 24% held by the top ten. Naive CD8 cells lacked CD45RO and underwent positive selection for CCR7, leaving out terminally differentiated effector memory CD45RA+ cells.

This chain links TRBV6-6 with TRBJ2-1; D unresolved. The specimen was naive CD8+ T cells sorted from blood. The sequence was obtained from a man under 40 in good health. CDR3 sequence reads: CASSYFPGNEQFF. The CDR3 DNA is TGTGCCAGCAGTTACTTTCCAGGAAATGAGCAGTTCTTC.